The T cell receptor (beta chain) under discussion was sequenced for a study of blood T cell repertoires in COVID-19 (dated by TCRdb to 2019 to 2021). For context, the study as a whole: Collaborator samples came from the United States, Italy and Spain and covered acute and convalescent phases of COVID-19. The prospective study material was composed of cDNA or gDNA derived from T cells, B-cell-depleted T cells, or PBMCs. Deeply sampled blood TCRbeta repertoires from subjects exposed to, actively infected with, or recovered from COVID-19 were included in the dataset. A freely available public database, intended as a resource for researchers studying the immune response to SARS-CoV-2, is where the repertoires were released. The samples were drawn from two sources: the first 160 participants of the ongoing ImmuneRACE study, and about 1,300 subjects contributed by 6 global collaborators. Sample metadata almost always included a de-identified subject ID, COVID-19 status, age in years and sex. Where available, HLA class I and class II types were taken from metadata supplied by the sample provider and were not determined by assay-based typing.

Paper-wide results and their limitations: The amount of clinical and demographic metadata varied by source and participant and was provided uncurated.

Sequences SGHRS (CDR1) and YFSETQ (CDR2) are obtained from the germline V gene. Unmatched junction bases come to 5, with V trimmed by 4 bases and J by 0 bases. From its cysteine to its phenylalanine, the CDR3 spans 16 amino acids. Only the CDR3 region is kept as DNA, spanning 48 bases read in frame from base 1. Note on this clone: It has no known antigen specificity. No base-level quality is on record; no much larger clone is a single base apart.

TCRbeta CDR3 regions were amplified from genomic DNA using the immunoSEQ Assay, a bias-controlled multiplex PCR. Processing in the source paper ran as follows. The number of nucleated cells in each sample was estimated by amplification of reference gene primers within the assay. To quantify the absolute abundance of each unique TCRbeta CDR3 rearrangement, sequence reads were collapsed and filtered. For each sample, productive Simpson clonality was calculated by taking the square root of Simpson's diversity index across productive rearrangements. Imported from immuneACCESS, the table was reduced by TCRdb to in-frame sequences with V and J called. These copies leave out some clones; in studies compared against another copy, an unresolved V gene accounts for under half, and the cause of the remainder is not known. That table furnishes V, J and clone size, whereas the DNA furnished D and trimming. A total of a few hundred thousand clones appear in this sample, 80% to 85% of them only once. The top ten clonotypes cover about 5.4% of the sample.

Enrolling through a virtual design, the prospective study's participants ranged in age from roughly 18 to 89 years and lived across roughly 24 United States geographic areas. In the prospective study, participants were assigned to cohorts based on the clinical history participants reported in a screening survey and a study questionnaire. ImmuneRACE Cohort 3 recovered participants were defined by two consecutive negative NP/OP PCR tests, healthcare professional clearance, or symptom resolution. In the prospective study, mobile phlebotomists collected whole blood, serum and a nasopharyngeal or oropharyngeal swab from each participant. Over a roughly two-month period, participants in the prospective study had the option of providing additional blood draws and questionnaires. Prospective study blood samples were shipped either frozen or at room temperature before DNA extraction.

The chain couples TRBV5-1 to TRBJ2-3, with 10 middle bases fitting TRBD1. This receptor was identified in a woman aged 45-65 years who had recovered from COVID-19. The sequenced sample consisted of PBMCs or T cells enriched from blood (not recorded which). The CDR3 protein: CASSRGQGKSTDTQYF. Read as DNA, the sequence is TGCGCCAGCAGCCGGGGACAGGGGAAGAGCACAGATACGCAGTATTTT.